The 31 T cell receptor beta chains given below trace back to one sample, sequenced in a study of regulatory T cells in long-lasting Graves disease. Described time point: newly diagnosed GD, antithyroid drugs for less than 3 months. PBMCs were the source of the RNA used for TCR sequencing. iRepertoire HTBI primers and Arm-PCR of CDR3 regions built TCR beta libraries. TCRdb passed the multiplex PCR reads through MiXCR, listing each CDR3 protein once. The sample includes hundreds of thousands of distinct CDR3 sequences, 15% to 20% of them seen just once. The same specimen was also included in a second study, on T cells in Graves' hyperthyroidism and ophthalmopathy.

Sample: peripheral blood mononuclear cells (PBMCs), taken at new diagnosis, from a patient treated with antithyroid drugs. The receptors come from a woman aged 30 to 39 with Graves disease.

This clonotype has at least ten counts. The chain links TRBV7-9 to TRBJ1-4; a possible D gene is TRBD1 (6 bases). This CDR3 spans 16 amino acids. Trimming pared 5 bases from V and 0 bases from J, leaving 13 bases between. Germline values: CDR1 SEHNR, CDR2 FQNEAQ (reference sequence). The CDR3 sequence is CASSPGHRTTNEKLFF. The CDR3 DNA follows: TGTGCCAGCAGCCCGGGACACCGTACAACTAATGAAAAACTGTTTTTT.

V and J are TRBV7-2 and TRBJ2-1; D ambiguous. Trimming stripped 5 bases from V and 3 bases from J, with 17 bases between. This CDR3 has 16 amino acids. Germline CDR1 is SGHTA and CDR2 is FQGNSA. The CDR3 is CASSLTNPFLYNEQFF. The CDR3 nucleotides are TGTGCCAGCAGCCTAACAAACCCATTCCTCTACAATGAGCAGTTCTTC.

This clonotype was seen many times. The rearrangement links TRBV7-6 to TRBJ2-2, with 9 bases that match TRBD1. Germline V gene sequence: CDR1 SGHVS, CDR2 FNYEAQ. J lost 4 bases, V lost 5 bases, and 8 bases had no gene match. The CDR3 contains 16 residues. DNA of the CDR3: TGTGCCAGCAGCCTATGGACAGGGGTCGCCACCGGGGAGCTGTTTTTT. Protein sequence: CASSLWTGVATGELFF.

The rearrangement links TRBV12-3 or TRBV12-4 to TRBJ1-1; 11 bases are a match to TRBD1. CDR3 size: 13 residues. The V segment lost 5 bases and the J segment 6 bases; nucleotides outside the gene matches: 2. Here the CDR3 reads CASSGQGAPEAFF. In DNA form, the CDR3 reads TGTGCCAGCAGTGGACAGGGGGCCCCTGAAGCTTTCTTT.

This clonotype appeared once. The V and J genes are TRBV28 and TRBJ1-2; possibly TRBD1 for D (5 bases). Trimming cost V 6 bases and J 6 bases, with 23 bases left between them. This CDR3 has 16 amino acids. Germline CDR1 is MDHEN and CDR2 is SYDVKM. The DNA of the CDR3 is TGTGCCAGCAGCCGGCCCGGGACCGTGAGTCTTGATGGCTACACCTTC. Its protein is CASSRPGTVSLDGYTF.

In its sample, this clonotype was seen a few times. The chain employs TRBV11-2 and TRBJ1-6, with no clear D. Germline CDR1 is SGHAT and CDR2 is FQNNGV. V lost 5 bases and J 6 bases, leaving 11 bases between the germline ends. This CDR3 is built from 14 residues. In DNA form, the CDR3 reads TGTGCCAGCAGCCCCAGGTTGATTAATTCACCCCTCCACTTT. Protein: CASSPRLINSPLHF.

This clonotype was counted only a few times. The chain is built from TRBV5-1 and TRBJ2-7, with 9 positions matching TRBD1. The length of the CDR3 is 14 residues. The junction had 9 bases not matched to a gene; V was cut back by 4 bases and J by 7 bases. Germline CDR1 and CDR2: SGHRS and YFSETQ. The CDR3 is CASSALTGGHEQYF. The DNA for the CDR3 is TGCGCCAGCAGCGCCTTGACAGGGGGTCATGAGCAGTACTTC.

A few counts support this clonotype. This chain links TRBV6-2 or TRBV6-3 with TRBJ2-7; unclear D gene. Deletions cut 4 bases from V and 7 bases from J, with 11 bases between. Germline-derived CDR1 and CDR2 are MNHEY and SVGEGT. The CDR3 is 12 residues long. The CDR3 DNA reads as TGTGCCAGCAGTTGGGGTCCCGCAGAGCAGTACTTC. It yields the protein CASSWGPAEQYF.

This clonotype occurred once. The CDR3 region has the DNA TGTGCCAGCAGCCCATTCTTGGCAGGGGAGACCGGGGAGCTGTTTTTT. Its protein is CASSPFLAGETGELFF. The V call is TRBV7-9, the J call TRBJ2-2; tentatively, D is TRBD1 (6 bases). V was pared by 5 bases and J by 5 bases, with 18 bases between. Per germline, CDR1 SEHNR and CDR2 FQNEAQ (reference sequence). The CDR3 runs 16 residues. Filled out from reference TRBV7-9 and TRBJ2-2, the complete variable domain reads DTGVSQNPRHKITKRGQNVTFRCDPISEHNRLYWYRQTLGQGPEFLTYFQNEAQLEKSRLLSDRFSAERPKGSFSTLEIQRTEQGDSAMYLCASSPFLAGETGELFFGEGSRLTVL.

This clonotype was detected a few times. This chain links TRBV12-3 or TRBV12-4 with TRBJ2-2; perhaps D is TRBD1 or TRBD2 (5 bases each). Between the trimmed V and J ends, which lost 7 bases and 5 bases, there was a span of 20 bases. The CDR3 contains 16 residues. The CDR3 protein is CASTRQSATGTGELFF. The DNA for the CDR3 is TGTGCCAGCACGCGACAGAGCGCTACGGGGACCGGGGAGCTGTTTTTT.

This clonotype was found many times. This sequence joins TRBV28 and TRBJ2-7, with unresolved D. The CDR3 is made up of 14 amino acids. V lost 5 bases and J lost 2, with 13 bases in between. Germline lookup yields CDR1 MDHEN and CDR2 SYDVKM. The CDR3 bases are TGTGCCAGCAGTGCCGGTGGCGGAACCTACGAGCAGTACTTC. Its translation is CASSAGGGTYEQYF.

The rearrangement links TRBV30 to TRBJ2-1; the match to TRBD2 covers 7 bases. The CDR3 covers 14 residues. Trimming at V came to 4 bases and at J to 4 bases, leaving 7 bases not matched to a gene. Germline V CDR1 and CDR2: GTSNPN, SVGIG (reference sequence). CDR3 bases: TGTGCCTGGAAGACCGGGACTACTTACAATGAGCAGTTCTTC. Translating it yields CAWKTGTTYNEQFF.

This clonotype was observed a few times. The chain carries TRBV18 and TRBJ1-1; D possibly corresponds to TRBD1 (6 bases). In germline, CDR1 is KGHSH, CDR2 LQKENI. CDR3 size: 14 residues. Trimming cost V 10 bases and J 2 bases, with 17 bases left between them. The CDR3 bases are TGTGCCACCCTACAGGGAAGCTATAACACTGAAGCTTTCTTT. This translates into CATLQGSYNTEAFF.

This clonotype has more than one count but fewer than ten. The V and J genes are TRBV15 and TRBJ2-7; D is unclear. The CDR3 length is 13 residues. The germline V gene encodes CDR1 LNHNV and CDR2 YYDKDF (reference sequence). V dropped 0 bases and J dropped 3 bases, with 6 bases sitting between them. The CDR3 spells CATSRDPDYEQYF. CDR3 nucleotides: TGTGCCACCAGCAGAGATCCCGACTACGAGCAGTACTTC.

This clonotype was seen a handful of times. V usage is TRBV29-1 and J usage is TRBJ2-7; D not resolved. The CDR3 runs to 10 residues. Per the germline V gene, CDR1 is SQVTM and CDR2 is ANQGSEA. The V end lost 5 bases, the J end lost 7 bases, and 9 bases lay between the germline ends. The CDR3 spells CSVQNSEQYF. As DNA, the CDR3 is TGCAGCGTTCAGAACAGTGAGCAGTACTTC.

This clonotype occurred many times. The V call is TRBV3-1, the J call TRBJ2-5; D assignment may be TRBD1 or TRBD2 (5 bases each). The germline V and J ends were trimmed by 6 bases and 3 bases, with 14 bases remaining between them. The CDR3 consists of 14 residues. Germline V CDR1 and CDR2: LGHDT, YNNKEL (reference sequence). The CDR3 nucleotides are TGTGCCAGCAGACCAACCGGGACCAAAGAGACCCAGTACTTC. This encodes CASRPTGTKETQYF.

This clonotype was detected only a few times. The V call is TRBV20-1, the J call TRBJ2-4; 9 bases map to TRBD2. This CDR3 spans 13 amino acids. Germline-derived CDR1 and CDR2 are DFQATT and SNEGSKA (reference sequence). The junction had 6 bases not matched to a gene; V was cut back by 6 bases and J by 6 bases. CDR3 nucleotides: TGCAGTGCCCCTGCGGGGGGGTCAAACATTCAGTACTTC. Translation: CSAPAGGSNIQYF.

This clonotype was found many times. CDR3 sequence reads: CASRLGTVSYEQYF. The CDR3 DNA reads as TGTGCCAGCAGGTTAGGGACGGTTTCCTACGAGCAGTACTTC. The V and J genes are TRBV28 and TRBJ2-7; D possibly uses TRBD1 or TRBD2 (5 bases each). CDR3 length: 14 residues. V lost 6 bases and J 1 base, leaving 13 bases between the germline ends. Germline lookup yields CDR1 MDHEN and CDR2 SYDVKM.

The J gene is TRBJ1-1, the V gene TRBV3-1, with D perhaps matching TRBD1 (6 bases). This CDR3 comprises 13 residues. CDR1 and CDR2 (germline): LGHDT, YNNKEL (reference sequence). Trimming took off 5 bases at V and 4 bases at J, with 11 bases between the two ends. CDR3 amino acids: CASSSLGGTEAFF. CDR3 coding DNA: TGTGCCAGCAGCTCGTTAGGGGGCACTGAAGCTTTCTTT.

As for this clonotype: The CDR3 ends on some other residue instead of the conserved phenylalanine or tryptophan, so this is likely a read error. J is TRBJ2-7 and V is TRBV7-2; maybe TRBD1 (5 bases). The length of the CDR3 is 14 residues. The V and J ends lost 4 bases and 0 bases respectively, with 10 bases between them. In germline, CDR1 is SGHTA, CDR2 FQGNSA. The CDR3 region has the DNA TGTGCCAGCAGCTACAGGAGAAACTCCTACGAGCAGTACCTC. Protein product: CASSYRRNSYEQYL.

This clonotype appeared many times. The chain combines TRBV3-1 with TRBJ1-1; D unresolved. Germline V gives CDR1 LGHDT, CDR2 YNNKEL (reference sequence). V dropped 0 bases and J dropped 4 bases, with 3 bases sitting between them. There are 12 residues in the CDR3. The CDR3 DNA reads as TGTGCCAGCAGCCAAGACCCCACTGAAGCTTTCTTT. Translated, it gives CASSQDPTEAFF.

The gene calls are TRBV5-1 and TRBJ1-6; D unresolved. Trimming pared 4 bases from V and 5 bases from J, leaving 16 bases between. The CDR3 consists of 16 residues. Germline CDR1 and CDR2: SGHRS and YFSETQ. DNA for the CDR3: TGCGCCAGCAGCCCCTTAACCGGACTGGATAATTCACCCCTCCACTTT. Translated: CASSPLTGLDNSPLHF. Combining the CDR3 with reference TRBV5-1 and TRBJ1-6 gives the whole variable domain KAGVTQTPRYLIKTRGQQVTLSCSPISGHRSVSWYQQTPGQGLQFLFEYFSETQRNKGNFPGRFSGRQFSNSRSEMNVSTLELGDSALYLCASSPLTGLDNSPLHFGNGTRLTVT.

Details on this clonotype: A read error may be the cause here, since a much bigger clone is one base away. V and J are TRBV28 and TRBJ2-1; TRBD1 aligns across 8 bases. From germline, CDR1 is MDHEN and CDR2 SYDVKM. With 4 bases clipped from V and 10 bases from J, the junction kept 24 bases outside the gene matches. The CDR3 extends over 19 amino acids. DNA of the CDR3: TGTGCCAGCAGTTCCCGCCGGACAGGGTTGTTTCCCAACCGCTACGAGCAGTTCTTC. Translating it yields CASSSRRTGLFPNRYEQFF.

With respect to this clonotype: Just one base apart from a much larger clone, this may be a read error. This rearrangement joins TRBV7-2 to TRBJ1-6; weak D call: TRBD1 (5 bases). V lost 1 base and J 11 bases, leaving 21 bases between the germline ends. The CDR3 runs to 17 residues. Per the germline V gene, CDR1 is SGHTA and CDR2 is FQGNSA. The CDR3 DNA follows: TGTGCCAGCAGCTTAGTGGGCTGGGGGGTTGAGAATCCACCCCTCCACTTT. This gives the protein CASSLVGWGVENPPLHF.

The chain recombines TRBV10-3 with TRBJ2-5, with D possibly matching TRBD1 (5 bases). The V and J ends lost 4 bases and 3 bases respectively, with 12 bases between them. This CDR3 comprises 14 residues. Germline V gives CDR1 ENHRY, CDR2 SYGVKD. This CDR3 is CAISGQGGKETQYF. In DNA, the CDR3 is TGTGCCATCAGTGGTCAGGGTGGGAAAGAGACCCAGTACTTC.

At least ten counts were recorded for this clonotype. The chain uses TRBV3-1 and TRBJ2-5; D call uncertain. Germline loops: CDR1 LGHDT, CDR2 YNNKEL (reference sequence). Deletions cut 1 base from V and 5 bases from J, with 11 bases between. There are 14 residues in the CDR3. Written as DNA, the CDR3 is TGTGCCAGCAGCCAAGGTCGGACGACGGAGACCCAGTACTTC. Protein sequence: CASSQGRTTETQYF.

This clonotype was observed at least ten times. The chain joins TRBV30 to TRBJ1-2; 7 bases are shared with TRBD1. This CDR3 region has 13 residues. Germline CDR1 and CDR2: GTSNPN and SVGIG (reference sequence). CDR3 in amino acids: CGFDTPGGYGYTF. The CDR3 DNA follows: TGTGGATTCGATACGCCAGGGGGATATGGCTACACCTTC. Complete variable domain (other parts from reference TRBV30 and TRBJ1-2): SQTIHQWPATLVQPVGSPLSLECTVEGTSNPNLYWYRQAAGRGLQLLFYSVGIGQISSEVPQNLSASRPQDRQFILSSKKLLLSDSGFYLCGFDTPGGYGYTFGSGTRLTVV.

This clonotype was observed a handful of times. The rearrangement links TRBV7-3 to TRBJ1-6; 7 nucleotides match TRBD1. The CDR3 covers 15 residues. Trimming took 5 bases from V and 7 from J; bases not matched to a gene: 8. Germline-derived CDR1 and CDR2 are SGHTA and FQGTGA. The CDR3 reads CASSRQTGNNSPLHF. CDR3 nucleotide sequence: TGTGCCAGCAGCCGACAGACAGGGAACAATTCACCCCTCCACTTT.

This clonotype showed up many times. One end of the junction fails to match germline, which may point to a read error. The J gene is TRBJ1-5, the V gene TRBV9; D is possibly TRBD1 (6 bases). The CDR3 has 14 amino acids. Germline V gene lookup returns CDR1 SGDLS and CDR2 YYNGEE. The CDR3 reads CASSEGGGKQPQHF. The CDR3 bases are TGTGCCAGCAGCGAAGGGGGGGGCAAGCAGCCCCAGCATTTT.

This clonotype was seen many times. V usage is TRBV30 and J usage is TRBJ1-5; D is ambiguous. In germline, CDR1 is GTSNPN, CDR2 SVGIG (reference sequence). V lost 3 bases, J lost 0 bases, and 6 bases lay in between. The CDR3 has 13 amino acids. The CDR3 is CAWRQYSNQPQHF. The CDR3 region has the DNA TGTGCCTGGAGACAGTATAGCAATCAGCCCCAGCATTTT.

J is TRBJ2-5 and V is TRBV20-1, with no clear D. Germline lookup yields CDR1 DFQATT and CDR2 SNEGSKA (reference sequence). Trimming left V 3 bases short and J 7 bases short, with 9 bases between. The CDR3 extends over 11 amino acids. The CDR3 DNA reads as TGCAGTGCTAGCTATCTTCGGACCCAGTACTTC. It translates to CSASYLRTQYF.